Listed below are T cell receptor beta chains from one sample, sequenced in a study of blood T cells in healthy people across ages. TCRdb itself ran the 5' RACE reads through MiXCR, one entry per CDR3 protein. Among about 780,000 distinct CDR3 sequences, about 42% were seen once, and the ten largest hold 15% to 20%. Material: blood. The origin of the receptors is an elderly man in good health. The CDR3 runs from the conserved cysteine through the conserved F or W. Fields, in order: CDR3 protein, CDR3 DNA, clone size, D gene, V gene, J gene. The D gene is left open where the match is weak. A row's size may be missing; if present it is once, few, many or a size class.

CDR3: CAGSPPAGGPSYNEQFF; DNA: TGTGCCGGCAGTCCCCCAGCGGGAGGGCCGTCCTACAATGAGCAGTTCTTC; size: once; D: TRBD2; V: TRBV12-3/TRBV12-4; J: TRBJ2-1
CDR3: CASSLTSGIKETQYF; DNA: TGTGCCAGCAGTTTGACTAGCGGGATTAAAGAGACCCAGTACTTC; size: many; D: TRBD2; V: TRBV12-3/TRBV12-4; J: TRBJ2-5
CDR3: CSASWDGRLPKTQYF; DNA: TGCAGTGCTAGTTGGGACGGGAGGTTACCAAAGACCCAGTACTTC; size: -; D: TRBD2; V: TRBV20-1; J: TRBJ2-5
CDR3: CASSSSPGANVLTF; DNA: TGTGCCAGCAGTTCGTCCCCTGGGGCCAACGTCCTGACTTTC; size: -; D: -; V: TRBV28; J: TRBJ2-6
CDR3: CASSRSGGSRYNEQFF; DNA: TGTGCCAGCAGTCGATCGGGAGGAAGTCGTTACAATGAGCAGTTCTTC; size: few; D: TRBD2; V: TRBV7-3; J: TRBJ2-1
CDR3: CASSLTARNSPLHF; DNA: TGTGCCAGCAGCTTGACAGCCCGAAATTCACCCCTCCACTTT; size: few; D: -; V: TRBV13; J: TRBJ1-6
CDR3: CASSLDHRRDEQYF; DNA: TGTGCCAGCAGTTTGGACCACAGAAGGGACGAGCAGTACTTC; size: once; D: -; V: TRBV12-3/TRBV12-4; J: TRBJ2-7
CDR3: CASSLTGGPYYEQYF; DNA: TGTGCCAGCAGTTTAACGGGAGGGCCTTATTACGAGCAGTACTTC; size: -; D: TRBD2; V: TRBV27; J: TRBJ2-7
CDR3: CASSVRDRDSPLHF; DNA: TGTGCCAGCAGCGTCCGGGACCGTGATTCACCCCTCCACTTT; size: -; D: -; V: TRBV3-1; J: TRBJ1-6
CDR3: CASSYYEGDGYTF; DNA: TGTGCCAGCAGTTACTACGAGGGGGATGGCTACACCTTC; size: once; D: -; V: TRBV12-3/TRBV12-4; J: TRBJ1-2
CDR3: CASSPRGGGDEQYF; DNA: TGTGCCAGCTCACCACGAGGTGGGGGGGACGAGCAGTACTTC; size: few; D: TRBD2; V: TRBV18; J: TRBJ2-7
CDR3: CSAMAGGNSGELFF; DNA: TGCAGTGCTATGGCGGGAGGGAATAGTGGGGAGCTGTTTTTT; size: -; D: TRBD2; V: TRBV20-1; J: TRBJ2-2
CDR3: CTSSQGPRTPDTQYF; DNA: TGCACCAGCAGCCAAGGCCCGCGCACGCCAGATACGCAGTATTTT; size: few; D: -; V: TRBV1; J: TRBJ2-3
CDR3: CASSGARLASKEQFF; DNA: TGTGCCAGCAGTGGGGCCCGCCTGGCTTCGAAGGAGCAGTTCTTC; size: -; D: -; V: TRBV2; J: TRBJ2-1
CDR3: CASSQSTTQPYSDHRLRGPDEQFF; DNA: TGTGCCAGCAGCCAGAGTACCACCCAACCCTATTCAGACCATCGGCTGCGAGGGCCTGATGAGCAGTTCTTC; size: -; D: -; V: TRBV3-1; J: TRBJ2-1
CDR3: CASSELAEGYTF; DNA: TGTGCCAGCAGCGAACTGGCTGAGGGCTACACCTTC; size: many; D: -; V: TRBV7-2; J: TRBJ1-2
CDR3: CASSSELRGRGSPLHF; DNA: TGCGCCAGCAGCTCCGAGCTCAGGGGGCGCGGATCACCCCTCCACTTT; size: few; D: TRBD1; V: TRBV5-1; J: TRBJ1-6
CDR3: CSARARVESNEKLFF; DNA: TGCAGTGCTAGAGCCAGGGTAGAGTCTAATGAAAAACTGTTTTTT; size: -; D: -; V: TRBV20-1; J: TRBJ1-4
CDR3: CASSDTPAPSEQYF; DNA: TGTGCCAGCAGTGACACACCGGCCCCGAGCGAGCAGTACTTC; size: few; D: -; V: TRBV2; J: TRBJ2-7
CDR3: CATSDPEYQETQYF; DNA: TGTGCCACCAGTGATCCAGAGTACCAAGAGACCCAGTACTTC; size: -; D: -; V: TRBV24-1; J: TRBJ2-5
CDR3: CASSSTSGTNNEQFF; DNA: TGCGCCAGCAGCTCTACTAGCGGTACTAACAATGAGCAGTTCTTC; size: -; D: TRBD2; V: TRBV5-1; J: TRBJ2-1
CDR3: CSASGTTYNEQYF; DNA: TGCAGTGCTAGCGGAACTACCTACAATGAGCAGTACTTC; size: few; D: -; V: TRBV20-1; J: TRBJ2-7
CDR3: CASSSWSGDTQYF; DNA: TGTGCCAGCAGTTCTTGGTCCGGGGATACGCAGTATTTT; size: -; D: -; V: TRBV12-3/TRBV12-4; J: TRBJ2-3
CDR3: CASSLGGGLPWQYF; DNA: TGTGCCAGCAGTTTGGGGGGGGGACTACCTTGGCAGTACTTC; size: few; D: TRBD2; V: TRBV28; J: TRBJ2-7
CDR3: CASSLDHTGTYEQYF; DNA: TGTGCCAGCAGCTTAGATCACACAGGGACCTACGAGCAGTACTTC; size: -; D: -; V: TRBV11-2; J: TRBJ2-7
CDR3: CASSELYGRANTGELFF; DNA: TGTGCCAGCAGTGAATTATACGGGAGGGCCAACACCGGGGAGCTGTTTTTT; size: -; D: TRBD2; V: TRBV25-1; J: TRBJ2-2
CDR3: CASSDRTSLFNEQFF; DNA: TGCGCCAGCAGCGACCGGACTAGCTTGTTCAATGAGCAGTTCTTC; size: -; D: TRBD2; V: TRBV5-1; J: TRBJ2-1
CDR3: CASSQTRFGEQYF; DNA: TGTGCCAGCAGTCAAACCCGATTCGGCGAGCAGTACTTC; size: -; D: -; V: TRBV11-3; J: TRBJ2-7
CDR3: CSSPAATYNEQFF; DNA: TGCAGCTCCCCCGCGGCTACTTACAATGAGCAGTTCTTC; size: -; D: -; V: TRBV29-1; J: TRBJ2-1
CDR3: CASSQEPSGDYNEQFF; DNA: TGCGCCAGCAGCCAAGAGCCCAGCGGGGACTACAATGAGCAGTTCTTC; size: -; D: TRBD2; V: TRBV4-3; J: TRBJ2-1
CDR3: CASSPSGQGASTDTQYF; DNA: TGTGCCAGCTCACCATCGGGACAGGGGGCATCTACAGATACGCAGTATTTT; size: -; D: TRBD1; V: TRBV18; J: TRBJ2-3
CDR3: CASSQALLGTGDTEAFF; DNA: TGCGCCAGCAGCCAAGCCCTACTTGGGACAGGGGACACTGAAGCTTTCTTT; size: -; D: TRBD1; V: TRBV4-3; J: TRBJ1-1
CDR3: CASSQDGRVRAEQFF; DNA: TGTGCCAGCAGCCAAGATGGGCGCGTCAGGGCTGAGCAGTTCTTC; size: -; D: -; V: TRBV4-2; J: TRBJ2-1
CDR3: CASSKEAVSPYEQYF; DNA: TGTGCCAGCAGCAAGGAGGCAGTAAGCCCCTACGAGCAGTACTTC; size: -; D: -; V: TRBV5-5; J: TRBJ2-7
CDR3: CASSHPVTSGGYEQFF; DNA: TGTGCCAGCAGCCATCCGGTAACTAGCGGGGGCTATGAGCAGTTCTTC; size: -; D: TRBD2; V: TRBV7-9; J: TRBJ2-1
CDR3: CASSSFTGSYEQYF; DNA: TGCGCCAGCAGCTCGTTTACAGGGTCCTACGAGCAGTACTTC; size: few; D: -; V: TRBV5-1; J: TRBJ2-7
CDR3: CASSPRTGDYSGANVLTF; DNA: TGTGCCAGCAGCCCGAGGACAGGGGATTACTCTGGGGCCAACGTCCTGACTTTC; size: few; D: TRBD1; V: TRBV7-3; J: TRBJ2-6
CDR3: CASSLNPAGVYGTQYF; DNA: TGTGCCAGCAGCTTAAATCCAGCGGGAGTTTACGGTACGCAGTATTTT; size: -; D: TRBD2; V: TRBV7-2; J: TRBJ2-3
CDR3: CSVVPTSGGKETQYF; DNA: TGCAGCGTCGTTCCGACTAGCGGGGGAAAGGAGACCCAGTACTTC; size: -; D: TRBD2; V: TRBV29-1; J: TRBJ2-5
CDR3: CASGLSISTSGNQETQYF; DNA: TGTGCTAGTGGTTTGAGTATCTCAACTAGCGGGAACCAAGAGACCCAGTACTTC; size: -; D: TRBD2; V: TRBV12-5; J: TRBJ2-5
CDR3: CTSSFRRENTEAFF; DNA: TGTACCAGCAGTTTCCGCAGAGAGAACACTGAAGCTTTCTTT; size: few; D: -; V: TRBV27; J: TRBJ1-1